Shown below are 4 T cell receptor beta chains from a single sample sequenced in a study of blood T cells in healthy people across ages. Next came a second PCR, run for roughly 6 to 11 cycles, which used a sample-barcoded 5' primer along with a J-beta primer mix. TCRdb used MiXCR to reprocess the 5' RACE reads, holding one entry per CDR3 protein. The table records roughly 800,000 distinct CDR3 sequences, 58% of them present only once. Sequencing was carried out using blood. All receptors come from a man aged 30 to 39 in good health.

The CDR3 here is CSARVAIAGRSTDTQYF. The CDR3 DNA reads as TGCAGTGCTAGAGTAGCAATAGCGGGGCGTAGCACAGATACGCAGTATTTT. V and J are TRBV20-1 and TRBJ2-3, with 8 bases lining up with TRBD2. Trimming at V came to 1 base and at J to 0 bases, leaving 9 bases not matched to a gene. Germline V lookup: CDR1 DFQATT, CDR2 SNEGSKA (reference sequence). The CDR3 has 17 amino acids.

This clonotype was seen at least ten times. V usage is TRBV7-2 and J usage is TRBJ2-1; TRBD2 matches at 7 bases. Germline V gene data show CDR1 as SGHTA and CDR2 as FQGNSA. CDR3 length equals 12 residues. V was pared by 1 base and J by 15 bases, with 6 bases of the junction left unmatched. The CDR3 region has the DNA TGTGCCAGCAGCTTAGACCGACTAGCCTCGTTCTTC. This sequence encodes CASSLDRLASFF.

The chain couples TRBV20-1 to TRBJ2-7, with D unclear. The germline V and J ends were trimmed by 4 bases and 4 bases, with 20 bases remaining between them. The germline V gene encodes CDR1 DFQATT and CDR2 SNEGSKA (reference sequence). There are 15 residues in the CDR3. The CDR3: CSAKVPGQLRYEQYF. The CDR3 DNA sequence: TGCAGTGCTAAGGTCCCGGGCCAACTACGATACGAGCAGTACTTC.

The chain combines TRBV6-1 with TRBJ1-2; D is possibly TRBD1 (6 bases). CDR1 and CDR2 from the germline V gene are MNHNS and SASEGT. V dropped 5 bases and J dropped 4 bases, with 17 bases sitting between them. This CDR3 is 15 amino acids long. CDR3 sequence (DNA): TGTGCCAGCAGTCGCGGACAGACTGGAAGCTATGGCTACACCTTC. Translation gives CASSRGQTGSYGYTF.